This T cell receptor (beta chain) was profiled in a study of blood T cell repertoires in COVID-19. Overall study context: Some COVID-19 samples were acute and others convalescent; all came from the United States, Italy and Spain. T cells, B-cell-depleted T cells, or PBMCs supplied cDNA or gDNA.

The repertoire was sequenced with immunoSEQ multiplex PCR; TCRdb's copy has only in-frame clones and lacks some. Among approximately 130,000 clones listed, around 87% were seen once. The CDR3 runs 13 residues. The V gene's germline CDR1 is LNHDA and CDR2 SQIVND (reference sequence). The V end lost 1 base, the J end lost 5 bases, and 8 bases lay between the germline ends. The TCR originated in a man aged 50-60 years with active COVID-19. The chain uses TRBV19 and TRBJ2-5; D might be TRBD2 (6 bases). Material: peripheral blood. The CDR3 loop is CASSIGAGETQYF. CDR3 bases: TGTGCCAGTAGTATAGGGGCGGGGGAGACCCAGTACTTC. Full variable domain (remainder filled in from reference TRBV19 and TRBJ2-5): DGGITQSPKYLFRKEGQNVTLSCEQNLNHDAMYWYRQDPGQGLRLIYYSQIVNDFQKGDIAEGYSVSREKKESFPLTVTSAQKNPTAFYLCASSIGAGETQYFGPGTRLLVL.